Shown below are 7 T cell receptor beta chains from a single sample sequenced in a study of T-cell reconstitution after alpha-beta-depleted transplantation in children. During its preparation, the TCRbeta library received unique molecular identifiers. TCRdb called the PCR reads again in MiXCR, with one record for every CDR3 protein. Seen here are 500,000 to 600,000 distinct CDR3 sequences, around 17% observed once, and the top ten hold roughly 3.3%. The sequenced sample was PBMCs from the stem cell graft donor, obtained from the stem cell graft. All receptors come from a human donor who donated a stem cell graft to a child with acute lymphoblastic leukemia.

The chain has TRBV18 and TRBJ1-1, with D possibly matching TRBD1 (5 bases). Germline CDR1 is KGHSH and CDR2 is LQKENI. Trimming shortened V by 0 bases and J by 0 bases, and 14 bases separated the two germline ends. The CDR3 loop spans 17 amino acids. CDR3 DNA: TGTGCCAGCTCACCACCGTTCCAGGGACCTATGAACACTGAAGCTTTCTTT. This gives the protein CASSPPFQGPMNTEAFF.

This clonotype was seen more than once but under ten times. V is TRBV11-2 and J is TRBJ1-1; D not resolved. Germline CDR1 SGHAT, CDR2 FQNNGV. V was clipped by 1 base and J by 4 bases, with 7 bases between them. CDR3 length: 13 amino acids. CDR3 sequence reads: CASSLGVATEAFF. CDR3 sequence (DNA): TGTGCCAGCAGCTTAGGAGTTGCCACTGAAGCTTTCTTT.

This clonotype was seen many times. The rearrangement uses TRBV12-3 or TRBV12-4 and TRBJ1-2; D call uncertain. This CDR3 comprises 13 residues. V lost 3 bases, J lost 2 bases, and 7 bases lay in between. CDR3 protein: CASSFPGNYGYTF. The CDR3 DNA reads TGTGCCAGCAGTTTTCCCGGCAACTATGGCTACACCTTC.

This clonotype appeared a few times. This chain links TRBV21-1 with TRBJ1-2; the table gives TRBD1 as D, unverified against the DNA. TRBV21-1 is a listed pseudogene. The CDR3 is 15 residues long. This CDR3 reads CASSNPDRAGVGYTF. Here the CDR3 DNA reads TGTGCCAGCAGCAACCCCGACAGAGCTGGCGTAGGCTACACCTTC.

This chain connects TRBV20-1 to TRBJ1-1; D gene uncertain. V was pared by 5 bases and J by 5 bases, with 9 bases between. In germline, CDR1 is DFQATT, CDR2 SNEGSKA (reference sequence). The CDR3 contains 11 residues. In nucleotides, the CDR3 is TGCAGTGCTTCATCCTCGACTGAAGCTTTCTTT. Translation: CSASSSTEAFF.

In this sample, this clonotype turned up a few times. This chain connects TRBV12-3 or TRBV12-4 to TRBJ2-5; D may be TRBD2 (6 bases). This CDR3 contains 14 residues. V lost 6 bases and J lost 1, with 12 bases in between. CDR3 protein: CASSIRDSQETQYF. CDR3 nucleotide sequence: TGTGCCAGCAGCATCCGGGACTCCCAAGAGACCCAGTACTTC.

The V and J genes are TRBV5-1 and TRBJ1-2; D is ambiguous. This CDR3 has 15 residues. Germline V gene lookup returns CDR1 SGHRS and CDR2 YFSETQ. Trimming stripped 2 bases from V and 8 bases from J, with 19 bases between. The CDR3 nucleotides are TGCGCCAGCAGCTTCGGTACCCTATATGAGGAAGGCTACACCTTC. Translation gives CASSFGTLYEEGYTF.